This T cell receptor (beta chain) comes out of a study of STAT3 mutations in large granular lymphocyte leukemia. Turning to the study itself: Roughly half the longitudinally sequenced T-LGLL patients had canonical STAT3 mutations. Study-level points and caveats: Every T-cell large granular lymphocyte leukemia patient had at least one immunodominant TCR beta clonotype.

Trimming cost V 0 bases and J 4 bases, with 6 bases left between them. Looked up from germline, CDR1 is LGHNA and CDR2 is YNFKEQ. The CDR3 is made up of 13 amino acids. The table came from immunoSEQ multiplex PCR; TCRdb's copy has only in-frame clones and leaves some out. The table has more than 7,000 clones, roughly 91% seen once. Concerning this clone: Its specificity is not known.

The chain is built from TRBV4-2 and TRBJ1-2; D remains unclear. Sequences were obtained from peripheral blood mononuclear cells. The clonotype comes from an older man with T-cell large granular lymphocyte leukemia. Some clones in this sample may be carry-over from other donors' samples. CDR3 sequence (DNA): TGTGCCAGCAGCCAAGAACGACTCTATGGCTACACCTTC. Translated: CASSQERLYGYTF.